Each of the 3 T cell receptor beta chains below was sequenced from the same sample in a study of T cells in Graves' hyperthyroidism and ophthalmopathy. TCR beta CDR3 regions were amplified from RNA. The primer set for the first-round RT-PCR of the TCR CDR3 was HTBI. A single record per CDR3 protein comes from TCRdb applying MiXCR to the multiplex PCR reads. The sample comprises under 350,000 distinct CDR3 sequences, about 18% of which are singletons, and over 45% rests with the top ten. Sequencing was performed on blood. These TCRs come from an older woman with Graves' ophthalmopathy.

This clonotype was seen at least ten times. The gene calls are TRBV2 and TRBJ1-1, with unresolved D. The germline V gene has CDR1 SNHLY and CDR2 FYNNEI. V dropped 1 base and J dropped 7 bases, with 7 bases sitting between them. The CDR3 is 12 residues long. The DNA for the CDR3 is TGTGCCAGCAGTGAAGAAGGGTTTGAAGCTTTCTTT. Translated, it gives CASSEEGFEAFF. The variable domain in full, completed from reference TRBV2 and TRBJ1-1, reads EPEVTQTPSHQVTQMGQEVILRCVPISNHLYFYWYRQILGQKVEFLVSFYNNEISEKSEIFDDQFSVERPDGSNFTLKIRSTKLEDSAMYFCASSEEGFEAFFGQGTRLTVV.

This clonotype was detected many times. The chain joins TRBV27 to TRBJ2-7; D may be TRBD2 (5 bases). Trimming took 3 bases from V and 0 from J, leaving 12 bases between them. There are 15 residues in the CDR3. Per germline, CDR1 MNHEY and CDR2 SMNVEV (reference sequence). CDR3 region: CASSFHGMSSYEQYF. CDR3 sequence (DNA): TGTGCCAGCAGTTTCCACGGGATGAGCTCCTACGAGCAGTACTTC.

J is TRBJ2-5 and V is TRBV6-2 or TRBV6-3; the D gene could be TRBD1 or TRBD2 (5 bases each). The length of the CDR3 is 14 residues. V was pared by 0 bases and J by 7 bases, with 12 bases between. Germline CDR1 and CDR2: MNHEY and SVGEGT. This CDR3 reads CASSYSWDGGTQYF. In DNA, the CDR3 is TGTGCCAGCAGTTACTCGTGGGATGGGGGGACCCAGTACTTC.